The 15 T cell receptor beta chains reported below all come from one sample, sequenced in a study of blood T cell repertoires in COVID-19. The method was immunoSEQ multiplex PCR; TCRdb's version includes in-frame clones alone and lacks a portion of them. The repertoire holds around 150,000 clones, with roughly 90% as singletons. Input material: PBMCs or T cells enriched from blood (not recorded which). The receptor source for this set is a woman aged 50 to 60 who had recovered from COVID-19.

The chain recombines TRBV24-1 with TRBJ2-3, with D tentatively TRBD2 (7 bases). This CDR3 region has 15 residues. Germline V CDR1 and CDR2: KGHDR, SFDVKD. Trimming removed 9 bases from V and 0 bases from J, with 15 bases in between. The CDR3 reads CATGGGPTSTDTQYF. The CDR3 nucleotides read TGTGCCACCGGGGGGGGGCCAACCAGCACAGATACGCAGTATTTT.

J is TRBJ1-5 and V is TRBV12-5, with a weak D call TRBD1 (5 bases). This CDR3 has 16 residues. From germline, CDR1 is LGHNT and CDR2 FRNRAP. V was pared by 0 bases and J by 2 bases, with 11 bases between. CDR3 sequence reads: CASGLVAGLGNQPQHF. The CDR3 nucleotides are TGTGCTAGTGGTTTGGTGGCAGGGCTGGGCAATCAGCCCCAGCATTTT.

Written as DNA, the CDR3 is TGTGCCAGTAGTATAGAGGCAGATAACTATGGCTACACCTTC. Amino acids: CASSIEADNYGYTF. The chain links TRBV19 to TRBJ1-2; D unresolved. The length of the CDR3 is 14 residues. Trimming took off 0 bases at V and 1 base at J, with 6 bases between the two ends. The germline CDR1 and CDR2 sequences are LNHDA and SQIVND (reference sequence).

The chain has TRBV7-9 and TRBJ2-1; D is ambiguous. Trimming pared 5 bases from V and 1 base from J, leaving 6 bases between. This CDR3 contains 13 residues. Germline loops: CDR1 SEHNR, CDR2 FQNEAQ (reference sequence). CDR3 nucleotides: TGTGCCAGCAGCCCGACTTCCTACAATGAGCAGTTCTTC. Translation gives CASSPTSYNEQFF.

This chain uses TRBV6-5 with TRBJ2-7; D may be TRBD2 (6 bases). Germline V gives CDR1 MNHEY, CDR2 SVGAGI. The CDR3 runs to 14 residues. Trimming shortened V by 8 bases and J by 4 bases, and 18 bases separated the two germline ends. CDR3 bases: TGTGCCAGCGGCGGGTCGGAGGGGAGATACGAGCAGTACTTC. As protein: CASGGSEGRYEQYF.

The gene calls are TRBV15 and TRBJ2-1; 8 bases fit TRBD2. Trimming removed 1 base from V and 7 bases from J; junction bases left unmatched: 9. The CDR3 totals 16 residues. Per the germline V gene, CDR1 is LNHNV and CDR2 is YYDKDF (reference sequence). DNA for the CDR3: TGTGCCACCAGCAGAGTGAGGAGCGGGGGTAGGAATGAGCAGTTCTTC. As protein: CATSRVRSGGRNEQFF.

This chain links TRBV24-1 with TRBJ1-2; D not certain. Germline CDR1 and CDR2: KGHDR and SFDVKD. V lost 4 bases and J lost 7, with 12 bases in between. The CDR3 totals 13 residues. The CDR3 DNA is TGTGCCACCAGTGACCCACCCCGGAGTGGCTACACCTTC. The encoded protein is CATSDPPRSGYTF.

The CDR3 sequence is CASSPQGSYEQYF. The CDR3 nucleotides are TGTGCCAGCTCACCACAAGGGAGCTACGAGCAGTACTTC. The V and J genes are TRBV18 and TRBJ2-7, with D perhaps TRBD2 (5 bases). The V end was cut by 1 base, the J end by 3 bases, with 7 bases between. Germline loops: CDR1 KGHSH, CDR2 LQKENI. This CDR3 spans 13 amino acids.

The chain employs TRBV2 and TRBJ2-3; 10 nucleotides agree with TRBD2. Germline trimming cut 5 bases from V and 2 bases from J; bases unmatched to any gene: 10. The CDR3 totals 17 residues. Germline lookup yields CDR1 SNHLY and CDR2 FYNNEI. The CDR3 sequence is CASSNKRGGQNTDTQYF. The CDR3, as DNA: TGTGCCAGCAGTAACAAGCGGGGGGGCCAAAACACAGATACGCAGTATTTT.

The chain is built from TRBV7-2 and TRBJ2-3, with TRBD1 identical over 9 bases. Germline CDR1 and CDR2: SGHTA and FQGNSA. The CDR3 runs 16 residues. Trimming removed 5 bases from V and 2 bases from J; junction bases left unmatched: 8. Here the CDR3 reads CASSKTGTGFTDTQYF. The CDR3 nucleotides are TGTGCCAGCAGCAAAACCGGGACAGGGTTCACAGATACGCAGTATTTT.

The V call is TRBV7-2, the J call TRBJ2-5, with no clear D. The CDR3 totals 15 residues. V was trimmed by 7 bases and J by 5 bases, leaving 20 bases between them. Germline CDR1 SGHTA, CDR2 FQGNSA. CDR3 nucleotides: TGTGCCAGCAATGACGGCGGAGCGCTCGGGGAGACCCAGTACTTC. Encoded protein: CASNDGGALGETQYF.

This chain links TRBV5-1 with TRBJ1-1, with D uncertain. Trimming left V 2 bases short and J 6 bases short, with 14 bases between. The V gene's germline CDR1 is SGHRS and CDR2 YFSETQ. The CDR3 is made up of 14 amino acids. CDR3 in amino acids: CASSFPDNPPEAFF. The CDR3 DNA is TGCGCCAGCAGCTTCCCAGACAACCCACCTGAAGCTTTCTTT.

This chain joins TRBV7-2 and TRBJ2-1; tentative D call: TRBD2 (6 bases). Germline V CDR1 and CDR2: SGHTA, FQGNSA. The germline V and J ends were trimmed by 2 bases and 6 bases, with 8 bases remaining between them. The CDR3 consists of 13 residues. For the CDR3, the DNA is TGTGCCAGCAGCTTAACTAGCCCCAATGAGCAGTTCTTC. Translated: CASSLTSPNEQFF.

The V and J genes are TRBV5-8 and TRBJ1-1; D is perhaps TRBD1 (5 bases). The V end lost 0 bases, the J end lost 0 bases, and 6 bases lay between the germline ends. This CDR3 is built from 14 residues. CDR1 and CDR2 from the germline V gene are SGHTS and YDEGEE. CDR3: CASSLGGVNTEAFF. CDR3 bases: TGTGCCAGCAGCTTGGGGGGGGTGAACACTGAAGCTTTCTTT. Full variable domain (outside the CDR3, taken from reference TRBV5-8 and TRBJ1-1): EAGVTQSPTHLIKTRGQQATLRCSPISGHTSVYWYQQALGLGLQFLLWYDEGEERNRGNFPPRFSGRQFPNYSSELNVNALELEDSALYLCASSLGGVNTEAFFGQGTRLTVV.

Regarding this clone: Other nucleotide sequences in the sample specify the same CDR3. This chain links TRBV6-5 with TRBJ2-5; tentative D call: TRBD2 (7 bases). This CDR3 comprises 14 residues. V shed 2 bases and J shed 6 bases, with 13 bases lying between them. The germline CDR1 and CDR2 sequences are MNHEY and SVGAGI. This CDR3 is CASSYDGGRKTQYF. DNA for the CDR3: TGTGCCAGCAGTTACGACGGGGGGCGGAAGACCCAGTACTTC.